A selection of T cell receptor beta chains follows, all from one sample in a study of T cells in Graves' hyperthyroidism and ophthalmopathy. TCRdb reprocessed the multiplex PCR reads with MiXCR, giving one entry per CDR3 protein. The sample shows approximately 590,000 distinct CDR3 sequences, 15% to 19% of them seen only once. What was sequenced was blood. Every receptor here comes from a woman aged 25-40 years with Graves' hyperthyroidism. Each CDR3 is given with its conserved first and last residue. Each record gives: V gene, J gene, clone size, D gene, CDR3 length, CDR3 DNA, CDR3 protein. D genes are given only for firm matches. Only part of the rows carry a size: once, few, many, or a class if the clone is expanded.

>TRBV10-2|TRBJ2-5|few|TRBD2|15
TGCGCCACCCGACTAGCGGGAGGGCCGGGTGAGACCCAGTACTTC
CATRLAGGPGETQYF
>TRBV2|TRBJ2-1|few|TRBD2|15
TGTGCCTCAACGGGACTAGCGGTATCCTACAATGAGCAGCTCTTC
CASTGLAVSYNEQLF
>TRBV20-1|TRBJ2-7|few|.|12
TGCAGTGCTAGAGCAATCTCCTACGAGCAGTACTTC
CSARAISYEQYF
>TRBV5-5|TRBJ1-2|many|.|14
TGTGCCAGCAGCTTGGAGAAGTGGGGCTATGGCTACACCTTC
CASSLEKWGYGYTF
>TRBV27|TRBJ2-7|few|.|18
TGTGCCAGCAGTGTTAGGTTAACGGGACACGGGGTTTCCTACGAGCAGTACTTC
CASSVRLTGHGVSYEQYF
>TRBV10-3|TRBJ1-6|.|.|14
TGTGCCATCAGTAGGGCAGGGGACGATTCACCCCTCCACTTT
CAISRAGDDSPLHF
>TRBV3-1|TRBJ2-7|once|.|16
TGTGCCAGCAGCCCCAAGGGGGGGACTACCTCCTACGAGCAGTACTTC
CASSPKGGTTSYEQYF
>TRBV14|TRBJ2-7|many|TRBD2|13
TGTGCCAGCAGCCAAGACGGAGCGGGAAAGCAGTACTTC
CASSQDGAGKQYF
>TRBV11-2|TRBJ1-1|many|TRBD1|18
TGTGCCAGCAGCCATTATTGGGACAGGGGATTTCTGAACACTGAAGCTTTCTTT
CASSHYWDRGFLNTEAFF
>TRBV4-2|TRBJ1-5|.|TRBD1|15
TGTGCCAGCAGCCAAGGAGGGACAGGGGGAAAGCCCCAGCATTTT
CASSQGGTGGKPQHF
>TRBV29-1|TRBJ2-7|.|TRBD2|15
TGCAGCGTAGAAACTAGCGGGCATAACGCCTACGAGCAGTACTTC
CSVETSGHNAYEQYF
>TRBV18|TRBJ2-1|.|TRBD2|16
TGTGCCAGCTCACCAAGGCCTAGCGGGAGCTACAATGAGCAGTTCTTC
CASSPRPSGSYNEQFF
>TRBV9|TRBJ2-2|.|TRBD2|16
TGTGCCAGCAGCGTACTAGCGGGGCCGCTTCCCGGGGAGCTGTTTTTT
CASSVLAGPLPGELFF
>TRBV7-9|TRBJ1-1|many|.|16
TGTGCCAGCAGCCCCACGCGGGGGGGAGGGAACACTGAAGCTTTCTTT
CASSPTRGGGNTEAFF
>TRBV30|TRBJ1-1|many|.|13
TGTGCCTGGAGGGGACAATTGAACACTGAAGCTTTCTTT
CAWRGQLNTEAFF
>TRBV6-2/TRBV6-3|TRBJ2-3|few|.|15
TGTGCCAGCAGTTACTCTGGTTCTAGCACAGATACGCAGTATTTT
CASSYSGSSTDTQYF
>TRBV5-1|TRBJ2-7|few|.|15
TGCGCCAGCACCCTACGAGACCGTAACTCCTACGAGCAGTACTTC
CASTLRDRNSYEQYF
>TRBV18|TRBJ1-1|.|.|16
TGTGCCAGCTCACCAAAGGTGGGACTGAGGAACACTGAAGCTTTCTTT
CASSPKVGLRNTEAFF
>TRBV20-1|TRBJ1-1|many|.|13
TGCAGTGCTCGACTAAACCAGGGTACTGAAGCTTTCTTT
CSARLNQGTEAFF
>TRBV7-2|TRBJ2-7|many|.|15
TGTGCCAGCAGCTCTTCCGGAGGGCCAGGAGTCGAGCAGTACTTC
CASSSSGGPGVEQYF
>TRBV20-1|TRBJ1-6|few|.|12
TGCAGTGCTCAGAGACGGGGCTCACCCCTCCACTTT
CSAQRRGSPLHF
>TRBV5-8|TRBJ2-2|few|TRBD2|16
TGTGCCAGCAGCTCCCCCAAGGCGGGAGACACCGGGGAGCTGTTTTTT
CASSSPKAGDTGELFF
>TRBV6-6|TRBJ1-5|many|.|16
TGTGCCAGCAGTTACTCAGGCTCAGGGGAGAGTCAGCCCCAGCATTTT
CASSYSGSGESQPQHF
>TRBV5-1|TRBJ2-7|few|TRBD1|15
TGCGCCAGCAGCTTCGAGGGGACAGCTTCCCACGAGCAGTACTTC
CASSFEGTASHEQYF
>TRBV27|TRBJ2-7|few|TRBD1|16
TGTGCCAGCAGTTACGCCACCCCGGGACAGGATTACGAGCAGTACTTC
CASSYATPGQDYEQYF
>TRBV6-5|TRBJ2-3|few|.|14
TGTGCCAGCAAGTTTTTCCGTACAACAAATACGCAGTATTTT
CASKFFRTTNTQYF
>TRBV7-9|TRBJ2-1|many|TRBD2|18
TGTGCCAGCAGCTTAGCCCGACTAGCGGGCGTGTCCTACAATGAGCAGTTCTTC
CASSLARLAGVSYNEQFF
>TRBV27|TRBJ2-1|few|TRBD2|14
TGTGCCAGCAGTCAGACTAGCAGGTCAACGCGGCAGTTCTTC
CASSQTSRSTRQFF
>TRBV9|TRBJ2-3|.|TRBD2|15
TGTGCCAGCAGCGGCTCTAGCGGGAGCACAGATACGCAGTATTTT
CASSGSSGSTDTQYF
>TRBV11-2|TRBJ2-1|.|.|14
TGTGCCAGCAGCCCATCCCAGGCCTACAATGAGCAGTTCTTC
CASSPSQAYNEQFF
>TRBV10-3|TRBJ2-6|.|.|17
TGTGCCATCAGTGCTGCAGGGGGACTCTCTGGGGCCAACGTCCTGACTTTC
CAISAAGGLSGANVLTF
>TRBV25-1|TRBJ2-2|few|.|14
TGTGCCAGCAGTGTGGGCCTATCCACCGGGGAGCTGTTTTTT
CASSVGLSTGELFF
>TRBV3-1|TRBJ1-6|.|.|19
TGTGCCAGCAGCTCTCCCCCGGCTCGAGCAGGGGAGATTAATTCACCCCTCCACTTT
CASSSPPARAGEINSPLHF